The sequence of this TCR beta chain was determined in a study of shared clonotypes between healthy human individuals. The CDR3 sequence is 15 residues long. V gave up 4 bases and J gave up 0 bases, with 13 bases separating them. From germline, CDR1 is SEHNR and CDR2 FQNEAQ (reference sequence). This clone came up a few times. The genomic DNA of each subset was split evenly across several immunoSEQ plates. Repertoires were generated with immunoSEQ multiplex PCR, while TCRdb's copy carries only in-frame clones and drops some. The sample has hundreds of thousands of clones, roughly 79% seen once; the top ten hold around 13%.

The sequence came from a woman in her forties in good health. Some clones in this sample may be carry-over from other donors' samples. The sample consisted of PBMCs. The chain combines TRBV7-9 with TRBJ2-7, with a tentative D call TRBD2 (5 bases). The CDR3 DNA reads TGTGCCAGCAGCTCCTGGGATGGGAGCTCCTACGAGCAGTACTTC. This encodes CASSSWDGSSYEQYF.